The clone carrying this TCR beta chain has just a few counts. Amplification from RNA transcripts yielded the TCR beta CDR3 regions. Scientists carried out first-round RT-PCR using HTBI primers and then a second-round multiplex PCR. TCRdb re-derived calls from the multiplex PCR reads in MiXCR, one entry per CDR3 protein. Among under 800,000 distinct CDR3 sequences listed, about 20% were seen once. CDR3 length equals 15 residues. The trim removed 8 bases at V and 7 bases at J, leaving 12 bases unmatched. The data derive from a study of Graves' ophthalmopathy and Graves' hyperthyroidism. Overall study context: Prior to any treatment, peripheral blood was collected at the time of initial diagnosis.

Patients were excluded if they had other autoimmune diseases or uncontrolled infections, and likewise if pregnancy or lactation applied. Clinicians made diagnoses from clinical symptoms, serum thyroxine, TRAb, thyroid ultrasound and orbital computed tomography. The source is a woman between 18 and 30 years old with stable Graves' hyperthyroidism. Some clones in this sample may be carry-over from other donors' samples. The sequencing sample was made of peripheral blood. This chain uses TRBV12-3 or TRBV12-4 with TRBJ2-2, with 8 nucleotides matching TRBD2. CDR3 DNA sequence: TGTGCCAGCGTGGGAATAGCGGGAAGAAACGGGGAGCTGTTTTTT. Its translation: CASVGIAGRNGELFF.